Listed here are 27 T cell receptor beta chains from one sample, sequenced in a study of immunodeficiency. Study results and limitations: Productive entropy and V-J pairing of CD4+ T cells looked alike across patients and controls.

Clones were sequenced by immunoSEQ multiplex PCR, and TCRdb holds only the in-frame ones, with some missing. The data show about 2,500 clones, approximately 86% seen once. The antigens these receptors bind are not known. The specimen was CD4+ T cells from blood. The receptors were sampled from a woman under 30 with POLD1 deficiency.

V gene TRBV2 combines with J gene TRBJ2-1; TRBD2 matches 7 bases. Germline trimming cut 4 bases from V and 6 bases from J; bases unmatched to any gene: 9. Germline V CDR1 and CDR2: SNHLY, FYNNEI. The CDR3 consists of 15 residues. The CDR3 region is CASSGRTRGSNEQFF. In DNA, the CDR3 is TGTGCCAGCAGTGGAAGGACTAGGGGCTCCAATGAGCAGTTCTTC. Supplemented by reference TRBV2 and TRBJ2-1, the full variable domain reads EPEVTQTPSHQVTQMGQEVILRCVPISNHLYFYWYRQILGQKVEFLVSFYNNEISEKSEIFDDQFSVERPDGSNFTLKIRSTKLEDSAMYFCASSGRTRGSNEQFFGPGTRLTVL.

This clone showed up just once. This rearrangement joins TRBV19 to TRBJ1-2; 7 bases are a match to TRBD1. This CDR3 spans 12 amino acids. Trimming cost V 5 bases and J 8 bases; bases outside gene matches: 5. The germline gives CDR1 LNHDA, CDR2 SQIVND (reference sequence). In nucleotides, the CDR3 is TGTGCCAGTAGTGGGACAGCGGGCGGCTACACCTTC. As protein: CASSGTAGGYTF.

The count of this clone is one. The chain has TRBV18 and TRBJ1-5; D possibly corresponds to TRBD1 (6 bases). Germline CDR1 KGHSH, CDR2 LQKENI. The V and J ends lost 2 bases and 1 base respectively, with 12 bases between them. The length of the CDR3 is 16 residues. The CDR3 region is CASSPGGHGSNQPQHF. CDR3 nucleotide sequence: TGTGCCAGCTCACCAGGGGGACATGGAAGCAATCAGCCCCAGCATTTT.

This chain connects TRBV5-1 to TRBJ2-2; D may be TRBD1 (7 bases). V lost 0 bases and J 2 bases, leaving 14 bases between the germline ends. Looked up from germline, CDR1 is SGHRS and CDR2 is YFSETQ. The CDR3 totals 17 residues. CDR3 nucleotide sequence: TGCGCCAGCAGCTTGGGTGGCGGGACAGTCAACACCGGGGAGCTGTTTTTT. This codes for CASSLGGGTVNTGELFF.

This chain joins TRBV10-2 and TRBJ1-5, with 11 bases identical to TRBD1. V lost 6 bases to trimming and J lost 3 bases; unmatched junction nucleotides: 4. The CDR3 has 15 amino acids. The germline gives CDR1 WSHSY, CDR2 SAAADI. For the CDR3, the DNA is TGCGCCAGCAGATCGGGACAGGGGGTCAATCAGCCCCAGCATTTT. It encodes CASRSGQGVNQPQHF.

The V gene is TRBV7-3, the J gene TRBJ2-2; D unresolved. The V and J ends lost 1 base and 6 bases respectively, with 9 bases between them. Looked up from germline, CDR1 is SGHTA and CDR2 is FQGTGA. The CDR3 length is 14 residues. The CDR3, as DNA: TGTGCCAGCAGCTTAAGCCCCGGGTCCGGGGAGCTGTTTTTT. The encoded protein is CASSLSPGSGELFF.

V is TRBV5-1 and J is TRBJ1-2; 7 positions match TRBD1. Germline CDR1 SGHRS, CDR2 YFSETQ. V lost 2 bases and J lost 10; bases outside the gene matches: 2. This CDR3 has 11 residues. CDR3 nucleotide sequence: TGCGCCAGCAGCTTAGAGGGGGCCTACACCTTC. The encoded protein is CASSLEGAYTF. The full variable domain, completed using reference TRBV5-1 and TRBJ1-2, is KAGVTQTPRYLIKTRGQQVTLSCSPISGHRSVSWYQQTPGQGLQFLFEYFSETQRNKGNFPGRFSGRQFSNSRSEMNVSTLELGDSALYLCASSLEGAYTFGSGTRLTVV.

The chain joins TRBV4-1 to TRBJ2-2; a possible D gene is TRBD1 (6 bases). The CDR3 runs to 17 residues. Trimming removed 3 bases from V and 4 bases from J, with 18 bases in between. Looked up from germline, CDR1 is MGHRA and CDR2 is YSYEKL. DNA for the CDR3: TGCGCCAGCAGCCAGGCAGGGGTAGAAGGATTCACCGGGGAGCTGTTTTTT. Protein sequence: CASSQAGVEGFTGELFF.

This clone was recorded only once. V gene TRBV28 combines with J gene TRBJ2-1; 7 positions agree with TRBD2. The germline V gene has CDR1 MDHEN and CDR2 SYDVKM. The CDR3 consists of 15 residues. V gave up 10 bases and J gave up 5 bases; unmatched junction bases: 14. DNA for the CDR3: TGTGCCACCTGGAGGCGAGTAGCGGGCCACAATGAGCAGTTCTTC. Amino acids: CATWRRVAGHNEQFF. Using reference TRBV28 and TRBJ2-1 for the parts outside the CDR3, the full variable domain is DVKVTQSSRYLVKRTGEKVFLECVQDMDHENMFWYRQDPGLGLRLIYFSYDVKMKEKGDIPEGYSVSREKKERFSLILESASTNQTSMYLCATWRRVAGHNEQFFGPGTRLTVL.

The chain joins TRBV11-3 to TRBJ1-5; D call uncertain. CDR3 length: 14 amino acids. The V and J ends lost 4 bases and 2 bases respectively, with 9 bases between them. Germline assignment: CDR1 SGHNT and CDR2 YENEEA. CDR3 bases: TGTGCCAGCAGCTACAACAGCCGCAATCAGCCCCAGCATTTT. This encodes CASSYNSRNQPQHF.

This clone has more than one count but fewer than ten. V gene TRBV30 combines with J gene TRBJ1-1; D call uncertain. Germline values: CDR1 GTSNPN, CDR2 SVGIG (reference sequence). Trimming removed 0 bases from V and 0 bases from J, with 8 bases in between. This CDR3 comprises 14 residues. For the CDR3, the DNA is TGTGCCTGGAGTGTGAGACAACTGAACACTGAAGCTTTCTTT. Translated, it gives CAWSVRQLNTEAFF.

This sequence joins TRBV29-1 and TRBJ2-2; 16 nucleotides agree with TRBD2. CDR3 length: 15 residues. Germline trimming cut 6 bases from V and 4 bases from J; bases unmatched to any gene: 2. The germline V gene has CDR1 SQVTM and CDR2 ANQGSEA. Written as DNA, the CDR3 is TGCAGCGTGGGGACTAGCGGGAGGGGCACCGGGGAGCTGTTTTTT. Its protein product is CSVGTSGRGTGELFF.

This CDR3 reads CASSLGDSSGNTIYF. CDR3 nucleotide sequence: TGCGCCAGCAGCTTGGGGGACAGCTCTGGAAACACCATATATTTT. This chain links TRBV5-1 with TRBJ1-3, with 7 bases aligning to TRBD1. The V gene's germline CDR1 is SGHRS and CDR2 YFSETQ. The CDR3 runs 15 residues. Unmatched junction bases numbered 0, after V lost 0 bases and J lost 0 bases.

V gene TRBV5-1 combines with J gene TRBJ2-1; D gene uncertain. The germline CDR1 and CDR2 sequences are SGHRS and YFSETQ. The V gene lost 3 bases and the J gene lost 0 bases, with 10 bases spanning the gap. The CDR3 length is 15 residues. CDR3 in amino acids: CASSSGYSSYNEQFF. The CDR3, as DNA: TGCGCCAGCAGCTCAGGTTATAGCTCCTACAATGAGCAGTTCTTC. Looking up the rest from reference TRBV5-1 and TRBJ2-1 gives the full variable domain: KAGVTQTPRYLIKTRGQQVTLSCSPISGHRSVSWYQQTPGQGLQFLFEYFSETQRNKGNFPGRFSGRQFSNSRSEMNVSTLELGDSALYLCASSSGYSSYNEQFFGPGTRLTVL.

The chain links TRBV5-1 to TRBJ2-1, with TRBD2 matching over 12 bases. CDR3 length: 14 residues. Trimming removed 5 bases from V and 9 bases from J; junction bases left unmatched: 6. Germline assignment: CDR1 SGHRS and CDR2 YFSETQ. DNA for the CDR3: TGCGCCAGCAGTAGACTAGCGGGAGATCGTGAGCAGTTCTTC. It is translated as CASSRLAGDREQFF.

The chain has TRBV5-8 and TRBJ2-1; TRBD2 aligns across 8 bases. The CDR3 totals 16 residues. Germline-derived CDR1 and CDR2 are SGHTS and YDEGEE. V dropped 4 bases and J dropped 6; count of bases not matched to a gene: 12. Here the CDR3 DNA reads TGTGCCAGCAGCCTGTGGACTAGCCGGAGGAGCAATGAGCAGTTCTTC. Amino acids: CASSLWTSRRSNEQFF.

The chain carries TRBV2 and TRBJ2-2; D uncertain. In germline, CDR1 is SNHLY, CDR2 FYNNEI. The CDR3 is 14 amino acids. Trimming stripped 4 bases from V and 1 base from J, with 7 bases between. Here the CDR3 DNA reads TGTGCCAGCAGTGCCTCCTGGAACACCGGGGAGCTGTTTTTT. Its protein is CASSASWNTGELFF.

The CDR3 sequence is CASSQGITRQGRGETQYF. The CDR3 DNA is TGTGCCAGCAGCCAAGGAATCACCCGACAGGGGAGAGGAGAGACCCAGTACTTC. V usage is TRBV3-1 (or the pseudogene TRBV3-2) and J usage is TRBJ2-5; the match to TRBD1 covers 8 bases. J was trimmed by 4 bases and V by 1 base; bases with no gene match: 14. The CDR3 is made up of 18 amino acids. Germline V gene lookup returns CDR1 LGHDT and CDR2 YNNKEL (reference sequence).

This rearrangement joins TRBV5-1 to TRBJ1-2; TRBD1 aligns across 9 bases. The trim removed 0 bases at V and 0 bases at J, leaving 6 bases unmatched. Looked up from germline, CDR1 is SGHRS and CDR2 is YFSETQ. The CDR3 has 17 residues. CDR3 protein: CASSLEGQGSPNYGYTF. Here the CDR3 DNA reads TGCGCCAGCAGCTTGGAGGGACAGGGCTCTCCTAACTATGGCTACACCTTC.

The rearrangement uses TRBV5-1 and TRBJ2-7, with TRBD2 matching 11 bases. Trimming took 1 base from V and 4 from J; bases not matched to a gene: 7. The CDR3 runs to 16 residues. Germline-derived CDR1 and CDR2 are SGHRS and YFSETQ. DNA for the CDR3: TGCGCCAGCAGCTTGACGGGGACTAGCGGTGTGTACGAGCAGTACTTC. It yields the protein CASSLTGTSGVYEQYF.

CDR3 sequence (DNA): TGTGCCAGTAGTAGGAGAAAAGGGGCCCATTTTGAAGCTTTCTTT. It encodes CASSRRKGAHFEAFF. The chain carries TRBV19 and TRBJ1-1, with D maybe TRBD1 (5 bases). The germline V and J ends were trimmed by 4 bases and 7 bases, with 19 bases remaining between them. This CDR3 comprises 15 residues. Germline V gene lookup returns CDR1 LNHDA and CDR2 SQIVND (reference sequence).

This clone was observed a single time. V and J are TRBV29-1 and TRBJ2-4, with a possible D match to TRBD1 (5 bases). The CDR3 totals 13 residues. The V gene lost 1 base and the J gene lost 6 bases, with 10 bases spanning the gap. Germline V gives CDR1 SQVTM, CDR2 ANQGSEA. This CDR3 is CSVEGRARNIQYF. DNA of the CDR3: TGCAGCGTTGAAGGCAGGGCTCGAAACATTCAGTACTTC. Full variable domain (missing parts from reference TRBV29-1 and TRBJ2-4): SAVISQKPSRDICQRGTSLTIQCQVDSQVTMMFWYRQQPGQSLTLIATANQGSEATYESGFVIDKFPISRPNLTFSTLTVSNMSPEDSSIYLCSVEGRARNIQYFGAGTRLSVL.

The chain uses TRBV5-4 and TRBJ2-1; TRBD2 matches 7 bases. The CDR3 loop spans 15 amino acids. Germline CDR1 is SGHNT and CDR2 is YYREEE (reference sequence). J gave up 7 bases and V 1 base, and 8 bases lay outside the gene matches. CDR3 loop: CASSLRVAGGNEQFF. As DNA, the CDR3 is TGTGCCAGCAGCTTGAGGGTAGCGGGCGGTAATGAGCAGTTCTTC.

The CDR3 reads CASSPSGPVGNTIYF. In DNA, the CDR3 is TGTGCCAGCAGCCCCTCAGGGCCCGTTGGGAACACCATATATTTT. V is TRBV5-4 and J is TRBJ1-3, with a possible D match to TRBD1 (5 bases). Deletions cut 4 bases from V and 7 bases from J, with 18 bases between. The CDR3 covers 15 residues. Germline V CDR1 and CDR2: SGHNT, YYREEE (reference sequence).

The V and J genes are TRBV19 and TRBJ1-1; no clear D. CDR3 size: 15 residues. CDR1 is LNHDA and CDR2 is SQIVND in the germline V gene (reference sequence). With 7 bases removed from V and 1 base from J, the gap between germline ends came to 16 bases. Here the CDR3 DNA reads TGTGCCAGTATCCGGCAAAGGACGGGGAACACTGAAGCTTTCTTT. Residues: CASIRQRTGNTEAFF.

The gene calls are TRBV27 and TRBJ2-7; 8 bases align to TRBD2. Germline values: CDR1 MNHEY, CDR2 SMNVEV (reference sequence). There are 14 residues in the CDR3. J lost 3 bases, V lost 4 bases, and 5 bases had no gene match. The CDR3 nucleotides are TGTGCCAGCAGTTATCGGAGCGGGAGCTACGAGCAGTACTTC. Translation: CASSYRSGSYEQYF.

The CDR3 coding sequence is TGCGCCAGCAGCCAGGGAGAGCCACCCCTCCACTTT. Its protein product is CASSQGEPPLHF. The rearrangement links TRBV5-1 to TRBJ1-6; D is perhaps TRBD1 (5 bases). CDR3 length equals 12 residues. The germline V gene encodes CDR1 SGHRS and CDR2 YFSETQ. V shed 4 bases and J shed 11 bases, with 10 bases lying between them.